This entry describes one TCR beta chain. The V segment lost 5 bases and the J segment 0 bases; nucleotides outside the gene matches: 6. This CDR3 is built from 15 residues. CDR1 and CDR2 from the germline V gene are SEHNR and FQNEAQ (reference sequence). The data belong to a study of cytomegalovirus exposure and HLA in healthy donors. Overall study: Around 180 million T cells yielded 117 million unique TCR beta sequences, as an earlier analysis found.

With 60 Vbeta and 13 Jbeta primers, the PCR was carried out. TCRdb keeps only in-frame clones here, not all; method: immunoSEQ multiplex PCR. This sample's clone table lists under 120,000 clones. The source is a man aged 50-60 years in good health and CMV-seronegative. The sample taken for sequencing was PBMCs. The chain joins TRBV7-9 to TRBJ1-2; 7 positions match TRBD1. The CDR3 here is CASSPGTATNYGYTF. CDR3 DNA: TGTGCCAGCAGCCCGGGGACAGCCACTAACTATGGCTACACCTTC. Full variable domain (outside the CDR3, taken from reference TRBV7-9 and TRBJ1-2): DTGVSQNPRHKITKRGQNVTFRCDPISEHNRLYWYRQTLGQGPEFLTYFQNEAQLEKSRLLSDRFSAERPKGSFSTLEIQRTEQGDSAMYLCASSPGTATNYGYTFGSGTRLTVV.